Listed here is a single T cell receptor beta chain. This clone came up a few times. This clone's antigen is unknown. Base qualities are not recorded, but no much larger clone differs from it by a single base. These data originate in a study of beta chain features in type 1 diabetes (dated by TCRdb to 2017 to 2018). About the full investigation: Mean age, gender distribution, total cell number and subset yield did not differ between patients and healthy donors. In the study, TCRB repertoires of sorted circulating CD4+ T cell subsets from recently diagnosed type 1 diabetes patients were compared with those of matched healthy donors. A total of roughly 100 million sorted cells were examined across all samples, and a strong correlation was observed between cell number per subset and RNA yield. Whereas all 28 donors provided naive and central memory subsets, regulatory and stem cell-like memory subsets were isolated from just 8 patients and about 8 healthy donors.

Points the paper makes about the study in general: Naive, central memory and regulatory TCRB repertoires appeared to be more alike among patients than among healthy donors. Shorter templates might have been favored by PCR, but patient and control samples were amplified and corrected together, so both groups would have been affected equally by any skew. At VDJ recombination sites, patients with type 1 diabetes made fewer insertions and deleted more nucleotides, a pattern implying thymic rearrangement abnormalities. Type 1 diabetes patients showed a moderate but significant shortening of TCRB CDR3 length in all four CD4+ subsets. Because cDNA was sequenced instead of genomic DNA, activated cells with high expression could be over-represented, although the groups did not differ in activation or CD3 levels. Because small numbers of individuals were included in the HLA sub-analyses, any influence of HLA type on TCRB rearrangement was left unresolved.

The entire isolated RNA was reverse transcribed using the High Capacity cDNA Reverse Transcription Kit, and thus expressed TCRB transcripts were sequenced. Deep immunoSEQ sequencing was performed on naive, central memory and regulatory T cell samples, with an average of roughly 3.5 million total reads per sample. Sorted cells were lysed in RLT buffer, and RNA was extracted using DNase-treated RNeasy Micro or Mini kits according to cell number. To prevent cross-contamination, each cell subset was processed individually, whereas patient and healthy donor samples were processed jointly. The immunoSEQ multiplex PCR was used to amplify TCRB sequences from cDNA, yielding 87-bp fragments that span the CDR3 region. The amplicons were sequenced using the Illumina HiSeq platform. The paper's data handling went like this. Synthetic template baselines were used to correct PCR bias computationally, reads within Hamming distance 2 were collapsed together, and singletons that could not be merged were discarded. Reads were aligned against IMGT to assign V, D and J genes, CDR3 length and insertions or deletions at six rearrangement sites. Within each subset, clonotype counts were normalized to the number of sorted cells before true diversity and Gini coefficients were calculated with the tcR R package. Repertoire sharing was quantified using the overlap coefficient calculated on TCRB nucleotide sequences. TCRdb's version of the immuneACCESS table is confined to in-frame rearrangements and falls short of the full clone set. An unresolved V gene accounts for under half of the shortfall where checked; the remainder is of unknown origin. Clonal size and the V and J genes are those of that table, whereas D and trimming came from the DNA. The sample table lists 330,000 or so clones, roughly 15% of them with a count of one. More than 6.5% of the sample is in the top ten clones.

A single peripheral blood draw of 95 to 150 mL on average was collected from each donor into heparinised tubes. Naive, central memory, regulatory and stem cell-like memory CD4+ T cells were sorted on a BD FACSAria II using a panel including CD45RO, CCR7, CD25, CD127, CD95 and CD27. All sorted populations exceeded 95% purity. PBMCs were isolated immediately by Lymphoprep density gradient centrifugation and stained directly without culture. Samples were stained and sorted in pairs, with one healthy donor and one patient per experiment, so that batch effects were minimized. Sequenced input: central memory CD4+ T cells from blood. This sequence originates from a man aged 30 to 45 in good health.

In nucleotide form, the sequence is TGTGCCAGCAGCTTGGGGGACACCTCCTATAATTCACCCCTCCACTTT. This yields the protein CASSLGDTSYNSPLHF. The V and J segments used are TRBV7-9 and TRBJ1-6, with a tentative D gene TRBD1 over 6 matching bases. Sequences SEHNR (CDR1) and FQNEAQ (CDR2) are obtained from the germline V gene (reference sequence). The CDR3, cysteine through phenylalanine, is 16 amino acids long. Here the CDR3 DNA is all that survives: 48 bases in frame from base 1. V was cut back by 3 bases and J by 0 bases, leaving a gap of 9 bases between them.